This T cell receptor beta chain is from a study of CD8+ T cells in alopecia areata. Whole-study context: Twice daily, treated patients received 5 to 10 mg of oral tofacitinib. Study results and limitations: Lesional scalp exceeded normal scalp in clonality, especially in alopecia totalis/universalis.

This clone was seen only a few times. Its antigen is undetermined. Investigators isolated RNA and reverse transcribed it into cDNA to act as the sequencing template. The data were produced by immunoSEQ multiplex PCR, yet TCRdb's version contains in-frame clones alone and is incomplete. The sample has 100,000 to 120,000 clones, roughly three fifths seen once. The treatment was: oral pan-JAK inhibitor, 5-10 mg twice daily. From PBMCs, CD4+ and CD8+ T cells were sorted. Germline CDR1 reads SQVTM; CDR2 reads ANQGSEA. The CDR3 sequence is 13 residues long. Material: CD4+ T cells sorted from blood, obtained at week 24, from a patient treated with tofacitinib. V usage is TRBV29-1 and J usage is TRBJ2-7; D not certain. The receptor comes from a human donor with alopecia areata. CDR3 loop: CSTQNQQGYEQYF. The CDR3 nucleotides are TGCAGTACCCAAAATCAGCAAGGGTACGAGCAGTACTTC.